These 3 T cell receptor beta chains came from one sample sequenced in a study of shared clonotypes between healthy human individuals (dated by TCRdb to between 2020 and 2021). The library was obtained by the immunoSEQ multiplex PCR assay. TCRdb mirrors the immuneACCESS table, restricted to in-frame sequences. Some clones are absent from its copies; in checked studies, under half trace to an unresolved V gene, and the reason for the others is unknown. The sample yields millions of clones; approximately 94% were counted once. Of the sample, 0.9% to 1.3% is held by the ten largest clones. For the CD8 naive samples, CD45RO-negative cells were positively selected for CCR7, yielding a CD45RA+CCR7+ population from which TemRA cells were excluded. The specimen sequenced was naive CD8+ T cells sorted from blood. This specimen's cell subset or site label, per the study, means: CD45RA+CCR7+. The receptors come from a man younger than 35 in good health.

This rearrangement joins TRBV7-3 to TRBJ2-3; D remains ambiguous. The V and J ends lost 3 bases and 0 bases respectively, with 4 bases between them. The CDR3 loop spans 13 amino acids. Germline V CDR1 and CDR2: SGHTA, FQGTGA. The CDR3 nucleotides are TGTGCCAGCAGCTTCGAGAGCACAGATACGCAGTATTTT. Protein product: CASSFESTDTQYF.

The chain carries TRBV2 and TRBJ1-1; unclear D gene. With 3 bases removed from V and 6 bases from J, the gap between germline ends came to 11 bases. Germline lookup yields CDR1 SNHLY and CDR2 FYNNEI. The CDR3 totals 13 residues. CDR3 DNA: TGTGCCAGCAGTGAGGGAGGGAGGGCTGAAGCTTTCTTT. Its protein product is CASSEGGRAEAFF.

This clone occurred once. The chain has TRBV4-1 and TRBJ2-4; a weak D match, TRBD1 (6 bases). Trimming stripped 3 bases from V and 0 bases from J, with 15 bases between. The germline V gene encodes CDR1 MGHRA and CDR2 YSYEKL. The CDR3 loop spans 17 amino acids. The CDR3 region is CASSQKEQGLAKNIQYF. The CDR3 coding sequence is TGCGCCAGCAGCCAGAAGGAACAGGGTCTAGCCAAAAACATTCAGTACTTC.